The rows below give T cell receptor beta chains drawn from one sample of a study of shared clonotypes between healthy human individuals. The protocol was immunoSEQ multiplex PCR, while the TCRdb copy is restricted to in-frame clones and leaves out a portion. This sample has approximately 2.3 million clones; approximately 93% occur once, and the top ten carry 0.35% to 0.45%. Input material: naive CD4+ T cells from PBMCs. These receptors were collected from a man between 18 and 35 years old in good health. Some clones in this sample may be carry-over from other donors' samples. Both conserved end residues are part of each CDR3. D genes are given only for firm matches. Not all rows give a size; the values are once, few, many and, for expanded clones, a class.

v_call	cdr3_length	clone_size	j_call	d_call	cdr3_nt	cdr3_aa
TRBV7-6	14	NA	TRBJ1-1	NA	TGTGCCAGCAGCTCCCTCAATGAAAACACTGAAGCTTTCTTT	CASSSLNENTEAFF
TRBV9	19	once	TRBJ2-4	TRBD2	TGTGCCAGCAGCGTAGAGGGTAGCGGGAGTGATCCGGGCAAAAACATTCAGTACTTC	CASSVEGSGSDPGKNIQYF
TRBV7-2	15	NA	TRBJ2-3	TRBD1	TGTGCCAGCAGCTTAGGACAGGGGTCCACAGATACGCAGTATTTT	CASSLGQGSTDTQYF
TRBV6-1	15	few	TRBJ1-5	TRBD1	TGTGCCAGCGAGCGGTGGACAGGGGGGAATCAGCCCCAGCATTTT	CASERWTGGNQPQHF
TRBV28	16	NA	TRBJ2-2	NA	TGTGCCAGCAGTCCGACCGGGAGAGGCGGCACCGGGGAGCTGTTTTTT	CASSPTGRGGTGELFF
TRBV7-2	15	once	TRBJ2-7	NA	TGTGCCAGCAGCCAGGCCGGGACGGAGTTAGGTGAGCAGTACTTC	CASSQAGTELGEQYF
TRBV6-1	12	NA	TRBJ1-2	NA	TGTGCCAGCAGTGACATGACCTATGGCTACACCTTC	CASSDMTYGYTF
TRBV5-1	14	few	TRBJ1-2	NA	TGCGCCAGCAGCGAGGGACAAGCTAACTATGGCTACACCTTC	CASSEGQANYGYTF
TRBV30	14	NA	TRBJ1-2	NA	TGTGCCTGGAGTGTAAGGGGAGCCAACTATGGCTACACCTTC	CAWSVRGANYGYTF
TRBV27	18	NA	TRBJ2-3	TRBD1	TGTGCCAGCAGTTATCTTTCCGTCAGACAGGGGGGCACAGATACGCAGTATTTT	CASSYLSVRQGGTDTQYF
TRBV27	14	NA	TRBJ1-5	TRBD1	TGTGCCAGCAGTATACAGGGGGCGGGCCAGCCCCAGCATTTT	CASSIQGAGQPQHF
TRBV5-5	14	NA	TRBJ1-1	TRBD1	TGTGCCAGCAGCTCGCAGGGGGCGTACACTGAAGCTTTCTTT	CASSSQGAYTEAFF
TRBV5-4	15	NA	TRBJ2-3	TRBD2	TGTGCCAGCAGACTAGCGGTGTCGGGCACAGATACGCAGTATTTT	CASRLAVSGTDTQYF
TRBV27	13	NA	TRBJ2-5	NA	TGTGCCAGCAGTTTTAGTCATCAAGAGACCCAGTACTTC	CASSFSHQETQYF
TRBV7-7	15	NA	TRBJ2-5	TRBD2	TGTGCCAGCAGCCATGGACTAGCGGGACGGGAGACCCAGTACTTC	CASSHGLAGRETQYF
TRBV6-5	15	NA	TRBJ2-7	TRBD1	TGTGCCAGCAGACTACAGGGGGCCTTCCCTTACGAGCAGTACTTC	CASRLQGAFPYEQYF
TRBV18	14	NA	TRBJ2-3	NA	TGTGCCAGCTCACCCGAGTACGGATCAGATACGCAGTATTTT	CASSPEYGSDTQYF
TRBV27	15	once	TRBJ2-7	TRBD2	TGTGCCAGCAGTTCATCCGCGGGGGAAACCTACGAGCAGTACTTC	CASSSSAGETYEQYF